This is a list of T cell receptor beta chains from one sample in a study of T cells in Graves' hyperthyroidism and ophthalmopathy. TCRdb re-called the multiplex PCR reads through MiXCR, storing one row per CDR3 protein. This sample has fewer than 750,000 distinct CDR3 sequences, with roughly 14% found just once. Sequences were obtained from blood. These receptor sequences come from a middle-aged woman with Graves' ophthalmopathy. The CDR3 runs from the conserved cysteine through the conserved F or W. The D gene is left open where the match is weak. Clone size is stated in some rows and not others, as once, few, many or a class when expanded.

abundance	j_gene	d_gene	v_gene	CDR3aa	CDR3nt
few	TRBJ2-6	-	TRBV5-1	CASSFQESGANVLTF	TGCGCCAGCAGCTTTCAGGAATCTGGGGCCAACGTCCTGACTTTC
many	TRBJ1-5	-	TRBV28	CASSLSPESGNQPQHF	TGTGCCAGCAGTTTATCCCCGGAGAGTGGCAATCAGCCCCAGCATTTT
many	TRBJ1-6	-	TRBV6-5	CASSSRQGVNSPLHF	TGTGCCAGCAGTTCCCGGCAGGGTGTGAATTCACCCCTCCACTTT
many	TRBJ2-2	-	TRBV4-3	CASSQDHSRSNTGELFF	TGCGCCAGCAGCCAAGATCATAGTAGGTCGAACACCGGGGAGCTGTTTTTT
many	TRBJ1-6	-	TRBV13	CASSSWIRGLHSPLHF	TGTGCCAGCAGCTCCTGGATACGGGGTCTCCATTCACCCCTCCACTTT
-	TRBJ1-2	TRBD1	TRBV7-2	CASSPTGGASHYGHTF	TGTGCCAGCAGCCCTACAGGGGGCGCTTCCCACTATGGCCACACCTTC
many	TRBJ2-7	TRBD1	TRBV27	CASMPRIGTGLYEQYF	TGTGCCAGCATGCCTCGAATAGGGACAGGGCTCTACGAGCAGTACTTC
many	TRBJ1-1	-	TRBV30	CAWSSGTNTEAFF	TGTGCCTGGAGTTCCGGGACCAACACTGAAGCTTTCTTT
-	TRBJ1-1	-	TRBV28	CASRSHMGDWTEAFF	TGTGCCAGCAGGAGTCATATGGGAGATTGGACTGAAGCTTTCTTT
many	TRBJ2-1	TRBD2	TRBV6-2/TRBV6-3	CASSYSRAGNEQFF	TGTGCCAGCAGTTACTCTCGAGCGGGGAATGAGCAGTTCTTC
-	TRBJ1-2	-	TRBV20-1	CSARAPGHSPYGYTF	TGCAGTGCTAGAGCGCCGGGACATTCACCCTATGGCTACACCTTC
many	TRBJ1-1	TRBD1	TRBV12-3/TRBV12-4	CASSPTRDRGTEAFF	TGTGCCAGCAGCCCCACTAGAGACAGGGGCACTGAAGCTTTCTTT
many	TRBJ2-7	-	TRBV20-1	CSARDLRAGEGYEQYF	TGCAGTGCTAGAGATCTCAGGGCAGGGGAGGGGTACGAGCAGTACTTC
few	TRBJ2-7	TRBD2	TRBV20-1	CSAWTSGPSTGYEQYF	TGCAGTGCTTGGACTAGCGGGCCGTCCACGGGCTACGAGCAGTACTTC
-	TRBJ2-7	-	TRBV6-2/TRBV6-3	CASAFRSHEQYF	TGTGCCAGCGCCTTTCGTAGCCACGAGCAGTACTTC
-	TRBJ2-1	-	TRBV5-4	CASSLRGQDYEQFF	TGTGCCAGCAGCCTGAGAGGACAGGACTACGAGCAGTTCTTC
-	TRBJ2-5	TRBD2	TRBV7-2	CASSTWTSGSRETQYF	TGTGCCAGCAGCACTTGGACTAGCGGGAGTAGGGAGACCCAGTACTTC
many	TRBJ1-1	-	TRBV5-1	CASSPVVWGNTEAFF	TGCGCCAGCAGCCCGGTTGTATGGGGGAACACTGAAGCTTTCTTT
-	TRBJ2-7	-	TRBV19	CASSPTPPGSYEQYF	TGTGCCAGTAGCCCCACACCCCCAGGCTCCTACGAGCAGTACTTC
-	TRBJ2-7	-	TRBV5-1	CASRVSPDSYEQYF	TGCGCCAGCAGGGTCAGCCCAGACTCCTACGAGCAGTACTTC
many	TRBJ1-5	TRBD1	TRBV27	CASSTRPTGGGNQPQHF	TGTGCCAGCAGTACCCGCCCCACAGGGGGCGGCAATCAGCCCCAGCATTTT
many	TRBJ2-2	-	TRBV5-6	CASSLGQGITGELFF	TGTGCCAGCAGCTTAGGCCAGGGGATCACCGGGGAGCTGTTTTTT